Listed below are T cell receptor beta chains from one sample, sequenced in a study of siplizumab effects on memory and regulatory T cells. Some clones are missing from TCRdb's copy, which holds only in-frame ones; the method was immunoSEQ multiplex PCR. This sample has 90,000 to 120,000 clones, with around 92% found just once. Sequencing input: CD4+ T cells sorted from blood. The receptors come from a human donor in good health. Some clones in this sample may be carry-over from other donors' samples. Each CDR3 is given without its conserved first and last residue. Rows may omit the clone size; those that give it use once, few, many or a size class.

V gene: TRBV10-1
J gene: TRBJ2-5
clone size: NA
CDR3 protein: ASSESGQPIETQY

V gene: TRBV18
J gene: TRBJ2-7
clone size: NA
CDR3 protein: ASSPAQTGGPEQY

V gene: TRBV7-8
J gene: TRBJ1-5
clone size: NA
CDR3 protein: ASSLGTGGGQPQH

V gene: TRBV7-3
J gene: TRBJ2-1
clone size: NA
CDR3 protein: ASSSQTSGSDNEQF

V gene: TRBV28
J gene: TRBJ2-7
clone size: NA
CDR3 protein: ASSPDPGRTFSYEQY

V gene: TRBV28
J gene: TRBJ2-7
clone size: NA
CDR3 protein: ASSTEGGNPRYEQY

V gene: TRBV28
J gene: TRBJ2-5
clone size: NA
CDR3 protein: ASSPSGRWETQY

V gene: TRBV30
J gene: TRBJ2-2
clone size: NA
CDR3 protein: AWRNTVMSGELF

V gene: TRBV18
J gene: TRBJ1-1
clone size: NA
CDR3 protein: ASSPLREMGEAF

V gene: TRBV5-1
J gene: TRBJ1-5
clone size: NA
CDR3 protein: ASSLTVNQPQH

V gene: TRBV11-1
J gene: TRBJ1-5
clone size: NA
CDR3 protein: ASSFSGDPNQPQH

V gene: TRBV5-1
J gene: TRBJ2-2
clone size: NA
CDR3 protein: ASSLDGRPNTGELF

V gene: TRBV7-9
J gene: TRBJ2-1
clone size: NA
CDR3 protein: ASSLRKGLANNEQF

V gene: TRBV4-2
J gene: TRBJ1-6
clone size: NA
CDR3 protein: ASSQGQGINSPLH

V gene: TRBV29-1
J gene: TRBJ2-7
clone size: once
CDR3 protein: SVFRGGKFGGRGGEQY

V gene: TRBV11-2
J gene: TRBJ2-7
clone size: NA
CDR3 protein: ASSAHSLYEQY

V gene: TRBV5-5
J gene: TRBJ2-7
clone size: NA
CDR3 protein: ASSTGQLASYEQY

V gene: TRBV4-1
J gene: TRBJ2-7
clone size: NA
CDR3 protein: ASSQDFGLYEQY

V gene: TRBV7-3
J gene: TRBJ1-5
clone size: NA
CDR3 protein: ASSLDGGFFSPQH

V gene: TRBV18
J gene: TRBJ2-1
clone size: NA
CDR3 protein: ASSPPMTGGNEQF

V gene: TRBV5-4
J gene: TRBJ2-1
clone size: NA
CDR3 protein: ASSLWEKRVAGRYNEQF

V gene: TRBV9
J gene: TRBJ2-1
clone size: NA
CDR3 protein: ASSETSYNEQF

V gene: TRBV18
J gene: TRBJ2-5
clone size: NA
CDR3 protein: ASSPGLEETQY

V gene: TRBV9
J gene: TRBJ2-1
clone size: NA
CDR3 protein: ASSMIAGRSYNEQF

V gene: TRBV6-5
J gene: TRBJ2-7
clone size: NA
CDR3 protein: ASSFTSGSRYEQY

V gene: TRBV19
J gene: TRBJ1-5
clone size: NA
CDR3 protein: ASRESAGMGNQPQH

V gene: TRBV6-1
J gene: TRBJ1-2
clone size: NA
CDR3 protein: ASSEQGALGYT

V gene: TRBV19
J gene: TRBJ2-5
clone size: NA
CDR3 protein: ANIRTGIQAIRETQY

V gene: TRBV4-1
J gene: TRBJ1-1
clone size: NA
CDR3 protein: ASSQDQGFEAF

V gene: TRBV5-1
J gene: TRBJ2-2
clone size: NA
CDR3 protein: ASSLDLAGATGELF

V gene: TRBV10-3
J gene: TRBJ2-1
clone size: few
CDR3 protein: AISQGTSGRRVEQF

V gene: TRBV15
J gene: TRBJ2-1
clone size: NA
CDR3 protein: ATSPSGRKGKQF

V gene: TRBV5-1
J gene: TRBJ2-1
clone size: NA
CDR3 protein: ASSLVRETIAYNEQF

V gene: TRBV2
J gene: TRBJ2-7
clone size: NA
CDR3 protein: ASSEGIGTLSSYEQY

V gene: TRBV7-9
J gene: TRBJ1-3
clone size: NA
CDR3 protein: ASSWAPGRSGNTIY

V gene: TRBV5-1
J gene: TRBJ2-7
clone size: NA
CDR3 protein: ASSLYLLGAGVDEQY

V gene: TRBV5-1
J gene: TRBJ2-1
clone size: NA
CDR3 protein: ASSLAPSEQF

V gene: TRBV13
J gene: TRBJ2-7
clone size: NA
CDR3 protein: ASSVTSGTYEQY

V gene: TRBV23-1
J gene: TRBJ2-7
clone size: NA
CDR3 protein: ASSSTDRAYEQY

V gene: TRBV5-1
J gene: TRBJ2-2
clone size: few
CDR3 protein: ASSLTIEVGELF